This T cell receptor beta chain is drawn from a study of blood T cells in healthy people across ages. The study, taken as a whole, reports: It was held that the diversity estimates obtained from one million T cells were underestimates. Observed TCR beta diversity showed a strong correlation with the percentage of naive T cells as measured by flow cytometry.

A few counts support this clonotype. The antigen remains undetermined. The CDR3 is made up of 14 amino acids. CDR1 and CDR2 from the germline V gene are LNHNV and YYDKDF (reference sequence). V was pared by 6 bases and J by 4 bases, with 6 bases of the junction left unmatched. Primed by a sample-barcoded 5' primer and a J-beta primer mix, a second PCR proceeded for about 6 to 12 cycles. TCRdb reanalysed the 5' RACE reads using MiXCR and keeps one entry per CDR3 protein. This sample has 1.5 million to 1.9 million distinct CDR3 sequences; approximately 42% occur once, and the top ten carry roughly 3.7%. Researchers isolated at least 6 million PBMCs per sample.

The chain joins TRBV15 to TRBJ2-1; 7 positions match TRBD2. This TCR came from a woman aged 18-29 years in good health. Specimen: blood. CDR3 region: CATRNTGGYNEQFF. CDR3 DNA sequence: TGTGCCACCAGAAATACGGGGGGATACAATGAGCAGTTCTTC.